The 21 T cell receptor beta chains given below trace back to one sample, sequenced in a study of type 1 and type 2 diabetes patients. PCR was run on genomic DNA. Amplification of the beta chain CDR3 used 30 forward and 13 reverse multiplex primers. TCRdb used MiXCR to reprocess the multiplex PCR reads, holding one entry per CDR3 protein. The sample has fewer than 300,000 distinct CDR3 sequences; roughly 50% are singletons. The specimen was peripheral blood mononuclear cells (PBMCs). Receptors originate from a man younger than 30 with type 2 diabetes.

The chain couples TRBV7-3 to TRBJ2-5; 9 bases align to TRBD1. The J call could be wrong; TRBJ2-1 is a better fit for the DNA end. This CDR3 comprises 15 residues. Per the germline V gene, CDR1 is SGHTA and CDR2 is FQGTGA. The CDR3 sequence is CASSETGTGRGEQFF. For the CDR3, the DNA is TGTGCCAGCAGCGAAACCGGGACAGGGAGGGGTGAGCAGTTCTTC.

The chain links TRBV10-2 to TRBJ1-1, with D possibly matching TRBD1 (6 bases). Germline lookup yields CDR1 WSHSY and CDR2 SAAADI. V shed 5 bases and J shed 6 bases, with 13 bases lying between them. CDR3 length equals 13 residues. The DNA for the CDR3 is TGCGCCAGCAGTCCACAGGGAGGGGCTGAAGCTTTCTTT. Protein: CASSPQGGAEAFF.

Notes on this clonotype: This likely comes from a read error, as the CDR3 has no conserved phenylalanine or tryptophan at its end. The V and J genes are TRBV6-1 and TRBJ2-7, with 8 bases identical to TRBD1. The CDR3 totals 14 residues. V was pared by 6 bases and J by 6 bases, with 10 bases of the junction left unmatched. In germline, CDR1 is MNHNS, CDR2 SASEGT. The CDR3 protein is CASSEDRVGVEQYL. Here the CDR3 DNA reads TGTGCCAGCAGCGAGGACAGGGTTGGTGTCGAGCAGTACCTC.

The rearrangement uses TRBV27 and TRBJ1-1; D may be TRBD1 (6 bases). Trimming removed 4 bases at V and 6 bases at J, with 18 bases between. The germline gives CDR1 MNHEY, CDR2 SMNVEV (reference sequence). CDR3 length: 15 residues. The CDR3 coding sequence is TGTGCCAGCAGTTATACTAGGGAGCCAGGGGCTGAAGCTTTCTTT. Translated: CASSYTREPGAEAFF.

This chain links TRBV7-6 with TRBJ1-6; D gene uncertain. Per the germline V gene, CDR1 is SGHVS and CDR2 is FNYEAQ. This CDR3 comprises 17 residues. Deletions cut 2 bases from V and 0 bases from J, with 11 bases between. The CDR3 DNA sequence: TGTGCCAGCAGCTTAATAGGCGAGAGCTCCTATAATTCACCCCTCCACTTT. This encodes CASSLIGESSYNSPLHF.

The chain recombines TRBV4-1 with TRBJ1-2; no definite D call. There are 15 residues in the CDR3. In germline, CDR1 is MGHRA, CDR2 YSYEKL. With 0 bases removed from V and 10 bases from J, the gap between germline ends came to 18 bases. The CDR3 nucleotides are TGCGCCAGCAGCCAAGATATTATAGGCCTCATCGACTACACCTTC. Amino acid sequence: CASSQDIIGLIDYTF.

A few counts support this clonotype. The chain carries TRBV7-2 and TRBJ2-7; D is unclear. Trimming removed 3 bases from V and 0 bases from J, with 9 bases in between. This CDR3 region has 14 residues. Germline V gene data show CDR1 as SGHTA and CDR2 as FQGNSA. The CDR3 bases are TGTGCCAGCAGCTTCAGCCAATCCTCCTACGAGCAGTACTTC. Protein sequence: CASSFSQSSYEQYF.

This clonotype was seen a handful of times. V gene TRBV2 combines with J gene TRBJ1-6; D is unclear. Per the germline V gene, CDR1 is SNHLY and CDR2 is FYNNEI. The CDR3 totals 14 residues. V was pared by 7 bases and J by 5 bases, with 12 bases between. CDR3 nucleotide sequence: TGTGCCAGCATCCCGGGCTACAATAATTCACCCCTCCACTTT. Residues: CASIPGYNNSPLHF.

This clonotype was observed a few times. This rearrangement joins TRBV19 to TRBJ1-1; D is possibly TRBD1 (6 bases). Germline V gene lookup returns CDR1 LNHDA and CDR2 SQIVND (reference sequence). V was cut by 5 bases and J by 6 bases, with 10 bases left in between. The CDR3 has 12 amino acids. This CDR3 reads CASSWRGAEAFF. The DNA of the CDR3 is TGTGCCAGTAGTTGGAGGGGGGCTGAAGCTTTCTTT.

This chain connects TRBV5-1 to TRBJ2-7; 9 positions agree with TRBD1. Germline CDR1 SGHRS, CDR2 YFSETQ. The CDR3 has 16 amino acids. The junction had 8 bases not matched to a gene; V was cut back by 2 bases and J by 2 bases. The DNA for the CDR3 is TGCGCCAGCAGCTTTGGGTGGGACAGGGATACCTACGAGCAGTACTTC. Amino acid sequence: CASSFGWDRDTYEQYF.

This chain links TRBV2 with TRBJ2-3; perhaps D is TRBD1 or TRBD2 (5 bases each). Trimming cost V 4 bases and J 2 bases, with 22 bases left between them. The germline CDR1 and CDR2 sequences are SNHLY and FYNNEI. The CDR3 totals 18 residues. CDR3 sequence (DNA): TGTGCCAGCAGTGTAGGGGTCGTCCCCGGGGTTGACACAGATACGCAGTATTTT. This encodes CASSVGVVPGVDTDTQYF.

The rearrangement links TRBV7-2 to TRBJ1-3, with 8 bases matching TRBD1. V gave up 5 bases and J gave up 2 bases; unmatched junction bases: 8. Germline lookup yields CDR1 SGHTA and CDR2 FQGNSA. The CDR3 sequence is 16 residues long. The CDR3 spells CASSPRQGQAGNTIYF. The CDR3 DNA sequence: TGTGCCAGCAGCCCTAGACAGGGGCAGGCTGGAAACACCATATATTTT.

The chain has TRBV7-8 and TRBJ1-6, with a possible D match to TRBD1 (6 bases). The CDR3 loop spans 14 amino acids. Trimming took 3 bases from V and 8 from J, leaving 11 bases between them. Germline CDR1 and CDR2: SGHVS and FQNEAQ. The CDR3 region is CASSLRRGDSPLHF. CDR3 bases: TGTGCCAGCAGCTTGAGGAGGGGGGATTCACCCCTCCACTTT.

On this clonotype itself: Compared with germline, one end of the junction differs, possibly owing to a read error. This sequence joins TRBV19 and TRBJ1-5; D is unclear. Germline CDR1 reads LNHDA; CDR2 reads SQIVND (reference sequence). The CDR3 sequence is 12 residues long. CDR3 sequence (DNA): TGTGCCAGTAATACGGTAGAAGGGCCCCGGCATTTT. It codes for CASNTVEGPRHF.

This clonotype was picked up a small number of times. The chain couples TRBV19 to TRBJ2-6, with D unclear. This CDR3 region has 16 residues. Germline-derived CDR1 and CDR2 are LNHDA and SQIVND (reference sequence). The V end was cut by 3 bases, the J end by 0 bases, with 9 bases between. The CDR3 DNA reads TGTGCCAGTAGTATTGTAAGGGCCTCTGGGGCCAACGTCCTGACTTTC. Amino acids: CASSIVRASGANVLTF.

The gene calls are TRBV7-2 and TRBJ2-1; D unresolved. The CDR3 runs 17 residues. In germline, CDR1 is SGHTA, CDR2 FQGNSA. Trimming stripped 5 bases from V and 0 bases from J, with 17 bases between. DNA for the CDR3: TGTGCCAGCAGCCAAGATCCAGGACCGAACTCCTACAATGAGCAGTTCTTC. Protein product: CASSQDPGPNSYNEQFF.

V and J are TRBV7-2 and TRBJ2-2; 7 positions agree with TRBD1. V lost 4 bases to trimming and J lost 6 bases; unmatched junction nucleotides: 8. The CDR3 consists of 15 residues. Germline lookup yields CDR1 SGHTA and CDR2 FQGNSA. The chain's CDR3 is CASSYKTGWAGELFF. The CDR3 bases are TGTGCCAGCAGCTACAAGACAGGGTGGGCCGGGGAGCTGTTTTTT.

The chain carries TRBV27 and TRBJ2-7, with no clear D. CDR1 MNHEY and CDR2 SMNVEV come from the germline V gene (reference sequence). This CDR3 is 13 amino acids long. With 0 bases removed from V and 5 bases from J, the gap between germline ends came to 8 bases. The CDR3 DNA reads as TGTGCCAGCAGTTTATCGGGCAGCCACGAGCAGTACTTC. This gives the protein CASSLSGSHEQYF.

The CDR3: CATRGANTGELFF. CDR3 sequence (DNA): TGTGCCACCAGGGGAGCGAACACCGGGGAGCTGTTTTTT. V usage is TRBV6-5 and J usage is TRBJ2-2, with D possibly being TRBD1 (6 bases). The V gene's germline CDR1 is MNHEY and CDR2 SVGAGI. This CDR3 contains 13 residues. Trimming pared 10 bases from V and 0 bases from J, leaving 9 bases between.

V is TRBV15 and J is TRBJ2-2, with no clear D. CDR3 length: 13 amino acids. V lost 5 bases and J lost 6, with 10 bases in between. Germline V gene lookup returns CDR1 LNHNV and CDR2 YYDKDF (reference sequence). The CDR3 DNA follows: TGTGCCACCAGCCCTGGTCCAGCCGGGGAGCTGTTTTTT. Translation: CATSPGPAGELFF.

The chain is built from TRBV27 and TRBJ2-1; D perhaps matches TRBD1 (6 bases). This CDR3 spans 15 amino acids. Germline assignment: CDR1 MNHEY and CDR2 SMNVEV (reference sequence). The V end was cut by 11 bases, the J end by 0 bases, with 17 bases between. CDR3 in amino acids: CASNVGADSYNEQFF. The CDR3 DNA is TGTGCCTCAAACGTGGGGGCGGACTCCTACAATGAGCAGTTCTTC.